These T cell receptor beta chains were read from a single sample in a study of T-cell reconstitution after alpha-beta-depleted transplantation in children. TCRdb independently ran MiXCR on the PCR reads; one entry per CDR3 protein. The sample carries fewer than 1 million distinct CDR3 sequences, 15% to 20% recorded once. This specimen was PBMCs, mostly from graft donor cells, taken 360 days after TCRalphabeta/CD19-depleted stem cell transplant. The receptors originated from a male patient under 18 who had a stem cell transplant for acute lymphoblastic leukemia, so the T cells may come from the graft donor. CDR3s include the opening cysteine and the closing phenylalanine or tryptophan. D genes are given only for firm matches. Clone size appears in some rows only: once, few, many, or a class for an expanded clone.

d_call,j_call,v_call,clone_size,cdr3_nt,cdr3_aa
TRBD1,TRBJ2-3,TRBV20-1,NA,TGCAGTGCTAGAGAGGACAGGGTAAAAGATACGCAGTATTTT,CSAREDRVKDTQYF
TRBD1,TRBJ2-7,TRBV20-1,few,TGCAGTGCTAGGGTGAGGGGACAGGGGTACGAGCAGTACTTC,CSARVRGQGYEQYF
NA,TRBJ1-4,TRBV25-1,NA,TGTGCCAGCAGTGAATGGGGGCAAACCAATGAAAAACTGTTTTTT,CASSEWGQTNEKLFF
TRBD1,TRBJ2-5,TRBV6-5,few,TGTGCCAGCAGTTACTCCGTGCAGGGGGCGCGGGGAGAGACCCAGTACTTC,CASSYSVQGARGETQYF
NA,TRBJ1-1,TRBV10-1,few,TGCGCCAGCAGTGAGCGGGGGTGGACCGACCAAGGGGTTGAAGCTTTCTTT,CASSERGWTDQGVEAFF
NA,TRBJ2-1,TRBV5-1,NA,TGCGCCAGCAGCTTGGAAGGGGACAAGCAGTTCTTC,CASSLEGDKQFF
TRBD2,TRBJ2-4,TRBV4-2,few,TGTGCCAGCAGCCAAGAGGTTGGGACTAGCGGGAGACACATTCAGTACTTC,CASSQEVGTSGRHIQYF
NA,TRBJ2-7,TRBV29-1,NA,TGCAGCGTTGAAACAGGGCTACGCTACGAGCAGTACTTC,CSVETGLRYEQYF
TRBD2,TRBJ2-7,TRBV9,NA,TGTGCCAGCAGCGTAGATGCGGGGGGCCCCAGGTACGAGCAGTACTTC,CASSVDAGGPRYEQYF
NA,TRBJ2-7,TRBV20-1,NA,TGCAGTGCTAGTGGCGGCTTTACCACCTACGAGCAGTACTTC,CSASGGFTTYEQYF
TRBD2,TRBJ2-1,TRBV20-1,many,TGCAGTGCTAGAGGGCGGGAGAACTTCAATGAGCAGTTCTTC,CSARGRENFNEQFF
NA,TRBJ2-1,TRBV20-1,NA,TGCAGTGCTAGAGATTCAGAGCGGGCCAATGAGCAGTTCTTC,CSARDSERANEQFF
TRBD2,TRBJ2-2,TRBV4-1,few,TGCGCCAGCAGCCAACTTATAGCGGGAGGAAACACCGGGGAGCTGTTTTTT,CASSQLIAGGNTGELFF
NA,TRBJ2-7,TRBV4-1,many,TGCGCCAGCAGCCAAGATTTTGGGGAAGGGGCCTACGAGCAGTACTTC,CASSQDFGEGAYEQYF
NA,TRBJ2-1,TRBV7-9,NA,TGTGCCAGCAGCTTTGAGGCCGGGCCACGGGGTGAGCAGTTCTTC,CASSFEAGPRGEQFF
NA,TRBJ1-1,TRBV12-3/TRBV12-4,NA,TGTGCCAGCACTATCCTCAGGGGAAACACTGAAGCTTTCTTT,CASTILRGNTEAFF
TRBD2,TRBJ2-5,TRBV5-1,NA,TGCGCCAGCAGCCCTCAACTAGCGGGAGGCCAAGAGACCCAGTACTTC,CASSPQLAGGQETQYF
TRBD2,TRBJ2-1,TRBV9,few,TGTGCCAGCAGCGTACGGACTAGCGCCTCCTACAATGAGCAGTTCTTC,CASSVRTSASYNEQFF
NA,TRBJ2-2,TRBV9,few,TGTGCCAGCAGCGCTTATGGCGGGGAGCTGTTTTTT,CASSAYGGELFF
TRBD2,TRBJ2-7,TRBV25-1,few,TGTGCCAGCAGTGGGACTAGCGGGAGCCGTCTGGAGGAGCAGTACTTC,CASSGTSGSRLEEQYF
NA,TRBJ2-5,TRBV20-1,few,TGCAGTGCTCTGAGGCAGGCCCAGTACTTC,CSALRQAQYF
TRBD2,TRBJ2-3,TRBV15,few,TGTGCCACCAGCAGAGTTCCTAGCGGGAGGTCAGCAGATACGCAGTATTTT,CATSRVPSGRSADTQYF
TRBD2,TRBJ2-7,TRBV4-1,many,TGCGCCAGCAGCCAACAACTTATAGGACTAGCGGGAGGAGGGCAGTACTTC,CASSQQLIGLAGGGQYF
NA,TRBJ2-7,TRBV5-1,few,TGCGCCAGCAGCTGGGGGCGGGGGAACCTCTACGAGCAGTACTTC,CASSWGRGNLYEQYF
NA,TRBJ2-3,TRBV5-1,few,TGCGCCAGCAGCTTACAGCGTTTCAAGGAATGGGATACGCAGTATTTT,CASSLQRFKEWDTQYF
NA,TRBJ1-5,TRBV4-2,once,TGTGCCAGCAGCCAAGATGGGCAGGGTGATCAGCCCCAGCATTTT,CASSQDGQGDQPQHF
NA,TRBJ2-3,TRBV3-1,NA,TGTGCCAGCAGCCAACGGGGCGGGGGCACAGATACGCAGTATTTT,CASSQRGGGTDTQYF
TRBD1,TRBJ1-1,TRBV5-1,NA,TGCGCCAGCAGCTTGGCCGTGAGACAGGGTTACACTGAAGCTTTCTTT,CASSLAVRQGYTEAFF
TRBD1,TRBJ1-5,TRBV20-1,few,TGCAGTGCAGTCCGGGACAGGGGCACTAAGGTCAATCAGCCCCAGCATTTT,CSAVRDRGTKVNQPQHF
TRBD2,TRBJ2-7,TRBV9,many,TGTGCCAGCAGCCAACTGGGCACTAGCGGCGAGCAGTACTTC,CASSQLGTSGEQYF
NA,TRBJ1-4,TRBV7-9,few,TGTGCCAGCAGCTTAACCCGACAGACAACTAATGAAAAACTGTTTTTT,CASSLTRQTTNEKLFF
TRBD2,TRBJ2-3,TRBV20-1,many,TGCAGTGCTAGAGATGGACTAGCGGGAGGGACAGATACGCAGTATTTT,CSARDGLAGGTDTQYF
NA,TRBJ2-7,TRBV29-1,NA,TGCAGCGTTAGGGACTTGACCTACGAGCAGTACTTC,CSVRDLTYEQYF
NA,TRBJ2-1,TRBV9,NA,TGTGCCAGCAGCGTAGAAGGGTGGTGGTACAATGAGCAGTTCTTC,CASSVEGWWYNEQFF
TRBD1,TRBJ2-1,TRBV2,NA,TGTGCCAGTACGAGGACAGGACAGGGGGCTTTGGATGAGCAGTTCTTC,CASTRTGQGALDEQFF
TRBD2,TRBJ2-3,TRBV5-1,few,TGCGCCAGCAGCTTCAGCGGGAGAGGGGGGAGCACAGATACGCAGTATTTT,CASSFSGRGGSTDTQYF
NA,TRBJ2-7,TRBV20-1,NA,TGCAGTGCCCCTAGGCCACTCGGGGACTACGAGCAGTACTTC,CSAPRPLGDYEQYF
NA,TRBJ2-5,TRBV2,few,TGTGCCAGCAAAGGAGGAGACAACTGGGGGACCCAGTACTTC,CASKGGDNWGTQYF
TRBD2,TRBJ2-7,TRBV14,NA,TGTGCCAGCAGCCGCGGCCGGGGGGGACAAAGCGAGCAGTACTTC,CASSRGRGGQSEQYF
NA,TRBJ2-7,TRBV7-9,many,TGTGCCAGCAGCTTAGTTGCCGACTACGAGCAGTACTTC,CASSLVADYEQYF
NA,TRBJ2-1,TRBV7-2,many,TGTGCCAGCAGCTTATCTAGCGTTTTCAGCTCCTACAATGAGCAGTTCTTC,CASSLSSVFSSYNEQFF
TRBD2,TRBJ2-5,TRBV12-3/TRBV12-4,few,TGTGCCAGCAGTTTGTTGGCTAGCGGGATTGAGACCCAGTACTTC,CASSLLASGIETQYF
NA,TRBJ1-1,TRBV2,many,TGTGCCAGCAGTGAAAGGGTGGCTTTCTTT,CASSERVAFF
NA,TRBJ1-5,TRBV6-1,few,TGTGCCAGTAAGGCCGGGGCCCGCAATCAGCCCCAGCATTTT,CASKAGARNQPQHF
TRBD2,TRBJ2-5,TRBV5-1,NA,TGCGCCAGCAGCTGGTTTAGCGGGAGGGCCTCAGGAGAGACCCAGTACTTC,CASSWFSGRASGETQYF
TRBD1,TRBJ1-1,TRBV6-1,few,TGTGCCAGCAGTGAACCAGGGGGCGCCAGGACTGAAGCTTTCTTT,CASSEPGGARTEAFF
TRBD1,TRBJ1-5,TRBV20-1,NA,TGCAGTGCTAGAGATTCTTGGACAGGGGAGTTGGGCAATCAGCCCCAGCATTTT,CSARDSWTGELGNQPQHF
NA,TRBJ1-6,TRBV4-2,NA,TGTGCCAGCAGCCAATTTTTGCAGGGGCATTCACCCCTCCACTTT,CASSQFLQGHSPLHF
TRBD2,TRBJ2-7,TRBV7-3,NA,TGTGCCAGCAGCTTAGTATCGATTAGCGGGGCCTCCTACGAGCAGTACTTC,CASSLVSISGASYEQYF
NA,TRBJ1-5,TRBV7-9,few,TGTGCCAGCAGCTCCGGAGGGTTGACTTATAGCAATCAGCCCCAGCATTTT,CASSSGGLTYSNQPQHF
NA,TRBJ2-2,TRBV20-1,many,TGCAGTGCTAGATCCCTAGCGATGGCCGGGGAGCTGTTTTTT,CSARSLAMAGELFF
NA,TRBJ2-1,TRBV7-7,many,TGTGCCAGCAGCTCTACTCTAGCGAACCATGAGCAGTTCTTC,CASSSTLANHEQFF
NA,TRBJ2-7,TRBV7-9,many,TGTGCCAGCAGCTTATCAAACTTAGGGGCCTACGAGCAGTACTTC,CASSLSNLGAYEQYF
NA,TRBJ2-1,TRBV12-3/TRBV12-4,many,TGTGCCAGCAGTACACCTACTCCCTACAATGAGCAGTTCTTC,CASSTPTPYNEQFF
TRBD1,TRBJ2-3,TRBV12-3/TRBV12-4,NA,TGTGCCAGCAGTCTCTCGGACAGGGCGGGGTCAGATACGCAGTATTTT,CASSLSDRAGSDTQYF
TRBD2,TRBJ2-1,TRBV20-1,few,TGCAGTGCTTTTTTACTAGCGGGAGGCCCTAGCGGATCCTACAATGAGCAGTTCTTC,CSAFLLAGGPSGSYNEQFF
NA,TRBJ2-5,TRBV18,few,TGTGCCAGCTCACCGAACAGCGGTCAAGAGACCCAGTACTTC,CASSPNSGQETQYF
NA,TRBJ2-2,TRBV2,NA,TGTGCCAGTGGGGGGACAGCGAACACCGGGGAGCTGTTTTTT,CASGGTANTGELFF
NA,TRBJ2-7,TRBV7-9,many,TGTGCCAGCAGCTTCGACAGCTTTTACGAGCAGTACTTC,CASSFDSFYEQYF